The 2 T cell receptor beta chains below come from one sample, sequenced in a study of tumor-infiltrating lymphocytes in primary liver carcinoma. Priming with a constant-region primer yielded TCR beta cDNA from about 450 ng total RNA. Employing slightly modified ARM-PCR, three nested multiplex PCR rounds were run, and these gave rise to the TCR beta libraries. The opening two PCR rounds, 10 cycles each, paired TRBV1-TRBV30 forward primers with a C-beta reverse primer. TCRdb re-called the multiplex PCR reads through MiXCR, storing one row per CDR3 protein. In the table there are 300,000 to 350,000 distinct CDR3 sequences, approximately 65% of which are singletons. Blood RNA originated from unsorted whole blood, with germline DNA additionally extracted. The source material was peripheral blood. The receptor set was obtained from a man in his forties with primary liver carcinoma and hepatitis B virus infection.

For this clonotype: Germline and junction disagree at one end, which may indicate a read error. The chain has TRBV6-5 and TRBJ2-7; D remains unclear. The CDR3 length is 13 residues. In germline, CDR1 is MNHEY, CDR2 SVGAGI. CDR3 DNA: TGTGCCAGCAGTTACACACAGTCCTACGAGCAGTGTTTC. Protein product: CASSYTQSYEQCF.

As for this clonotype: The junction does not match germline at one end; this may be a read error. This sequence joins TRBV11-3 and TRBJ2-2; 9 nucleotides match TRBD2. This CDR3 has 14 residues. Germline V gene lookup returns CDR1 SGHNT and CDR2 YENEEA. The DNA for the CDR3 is TGTGCCAGCACCTTAGCGGGAGACACCGGGGAGCTGTTTTTC. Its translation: CASTLAGDTGELFF. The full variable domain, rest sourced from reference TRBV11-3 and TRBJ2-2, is EAGVVQSPRYKIIEKKQPVAFWCNPISGHNTLYWYLQNLGQGPELLIRYENEEAVDDSQLPKDRFSAERLKGVDSTLKIQPAELGDSAVYLCASTLAGDTGELFFGEGSRLTVL.